These 2 T cell receptor beta chains were sequenced from one sample in a study of T cell clonality in common variable immunodeficiency. Study results and limitations: Common variable immunodeficiency TCR beta sequences reportedly had fewer deletions and N-nucleotide insertions.

These receptors' targets are unknown. Data came from immunoSEQ multiplex PCR; TCRdb stores just in-frame clones and leaves some out. The sample holds some 14,000 clones, and no clone turns up only once. Sequencing input: peripheral blood mononuclear cells. These receptors were taken from a human donor with common variable immunodeficiency.

Remarks on this clone: The read ends 3 residues shy of where the CDR3 ends; the end is completed using the germline J gene. The chain links TRBV19 to TRBJ2-7; D uncertain. The CDR3 spans 14 residues. Germline CDR1 reads LNHDA; CDR2 reads SQIVND (reference sequence). V gave up 3 bases and J gave up 5 bases, with 14 bases separating them. This CDR3 is CASSMVGRRNEQYF. CDR3 bases read: TGTGCCAGTAGTATGGTGGGCCGTCGGAACGAG. The whole variable domain, remainder taken from reference TRBV19 and TRBJ2-7, is DGGITQSPKYLFRKEGQNVTLSCEQNLNHDAMYWYRQDPGQGLRLIYYSQIVNDFQKGDIAEGYSVSREKKESFPLTVTSAQKNPTAFYLCASSMVGRRNEQYFGPGTRLTVT.

Note on this clone: The CDR3 end falls 3 residues outside the read, so it is completed with the germline J gene. The chain is built from TRBV5-4 and TRBJ2-5; tentative D call: TRBD1 (5 bases). V was clipped by 2 bases and J by 2 bases, with 7 bases between them. The V gene's germline CDR1 is SGHNT and CDR2 YYREEE (reference sequence). The CDR3 totals 13 residues. The CDR3 loop is CASSLDRQETQYF. CDR3 bases read: TGTGCCAGCAGCTTAGACAGACAAGAGACC.